A single sample is the source of the 10 T cell receptor beta chains below, sequenced in a study of blood T cell repertoires in COVID-19. Profiled with immunoSEQ multiplex PCR; TCRdb holds only in-frame clones, not every one. Among approximately 68,000 clones, 83% were seen once, and the ten largest hold roughly 6%. Sequencing was carried out using peripheral blood. The receptors were gathered from a woman aged 55 to 70 with acute or convalescent COVID-19.

The rearrangement joins TRBV7-3 to TRBJ2-1; 14 bases line up with TRBD2. V was clipped by 5 bases and J by 9 bases; unmatched bases: 6. The CDR3 is 15 amino acids. The germline V gene encodes CDR1 SGHTA and CDR2 FQGTGA. CDR3 sequence: CASSPGLAGAPEQFF. CDR3 coding DNA: TGTGCCAGCAGCCCGGGACTAGCGGGGGCTCCTGAGCAGTTCTTC.

The genes are TRBV10-2 and TRBJ2-1; the D gene is possibly TRBD2 (6 bases). This CDR3 comprises 12 residues. V was pared by 7 bases and J by 4 bases, with 8 bases between. CDR1 is WSHSY, CDR2 SAAADI, per germline. CDR3: CASMGTYNEQFF. The CDR3 DNA sequence: TGCGCCAGCATGGGGACTTACAATGAGCAGTTCTTC.

The chain combines TRBV5-1 with TRBJ2-7, with 11 bases matching TRBD1. This CDR3 spans 15 amino acids. CDR1 and CDR2 from the germline V gene are SGHRS and YFSETQ. V shed 0 bases, J shed 7 bases, and the junction held 6 bases outside the gene matches. CDR3 DNA sequence: TGCGCCAGCAGCTTGGACGGACAGGGGGCTCGGGAGCAGTACTTC. Translation gives CASSLDGQGAREQYF.

This chain uses TRBV7-2 with TRBJ1-6, with TRBD1 matching over 9 bases. After removal of 1 base from V and 7 bases from J, the junction contained 11 bases not matched to a gene. CDR3 length: 18 residues. Germline values: CDR1 SGHTA, CDR2 FQGNSA. CDR3 coding DNA: TGTGCCAGCAGCTTAGGGACAGGGGCGATCCGGAGGAATTCACCCCTCCACTTT. This codes for CASSLGTGAIRRNSPLHF. Together with reference TRBV7-2 and TRBJ1-6, the CDR3 gives the full variable domain: GAGVSQSPSNKVTEKGKDVELRCDPISGHTALYWYRQSLGQGLEFLIYFQGNSAPDKSGLPSDRFSAERTGGSVSTLTIQRTQQEDSAVYLCASSLGTGAIRRNSPLHFGNGTRLTVT.

This clone was seen more than once but under ten times. V and J are TRBV6-5 and TRBJ2-2; 9 nucleotides align to TRBD2. The length of the CDR3 is 14 residues. Germline loops: CDR1 MNHEY, CDR2 SVGAGI. V gave up 6 bases and J gave up 5 bases; unmatched junction bases: 4. CDR3 sequence reads: CASRLAGSTGELFF. Here the CDR3 DNA reads TGTGCCAGCAGGCTAGCGGGGAGTACCGGGGAGCTGTTTTTT.

V gene TRBV6-6 combines with J gene TRBJ1-5; 8 bases agree with TRBD1. J lost 7 bases, V lost 4 bases, and 6 bases had no gene match. Germline V gene sequence: CDR1 MNHNY, CDR2 SVGAGI (reference sequence). The CDR3 length is 14 residues. The DNA of the CDR3 is TGTGCCAGCAGTTTCGCGACAGGGGAACAGCCCCAGCATTTT. Translation gives CASSFATGEQPQHF.

The V and J genes are TRBV30 and TRBJ2-2, with 9 bases fitting TRBD2. The CDR3 consists of 17 residues. Germline-derived CDR1 and CDR2 are GTSNPN and SVGIG (reference sequence). The V segment lost 1 base and the J segment 2 bases; nucleotides outside the gene matches: 8. CDR3 bases: TGTGCCTGGAGTGGGGTAGCGGGGGCCCTTAACACCGGGGAGCTGTTTTTT. This codes for CAWSGVAGALNTGELFF.

This clone was recorded a few times. The V call is TRBV18, the J call TRBJ1-1; D is possibly TRBD1 (6 bases). The CDR3 has 17 amino acids. The V and J ends lost 4 bases and 0 bases respectively, with 18 bases between them. Per germline, CDR1 KGHSH and CDR2 LQKENI. As DNA, the CDR3 is TGTGCCAGCTCACTAAGTCCACAGGGAAGTATGAACACTGAAGCTTTCTTT. This encodes CASSLSPQGSMNTEAFF.

V and J are TRBV15 and TRBJ2-7; 8 bases are a match to TRBD2. Germline V lookup: CDR1 LNHNV, CDR2 YYDKDF (reference sequence). The CDR3 loop spans 15 amino acids. V dropped 4 bases and J dropped 1; count of bases not matched to a gene: 6. DNA for the CDR3: TGTGCCACCAGCAAAAAAGCGGGGGAGTCCTACGAGCAGTACTTC. Its translation is CATSKKAGESYEQYF.

The rearrangement links TRBV5-1 to TRBJ2-1, with TRBD2 matching 12 bases. Losses at the gene ends were 0 bases for V and 10 bases for J; bases not matched to a gene: 11. The CDR3 is made up of 17 amino acids. Germline CDR1 SGHRS, CDR2 YFSETQ. This chain's CDR3 is CASSLAGLAGHGGEQFF. CDR3 in DNA: TGCGCCAGCAGCTTGGCGGGACTAGCGGGTCACGGGGGCGAGCAGTTCTTC.